A selection of T cell receptor beta chains follows, all from one sample in a study of tumor-infiltrating lymphocytes in primary liver carcinoma. Using its own MiXCR run on the multiplex PCR reads, TCRdb lists one record per CDR3 protein. The data hold about 78,000 distinct CDR3 sequences, with about 70% observed a single time. Sequenced: liver tumor tissue from sampling region 4. These TCRs come from a woman aged 60-70 years with primary liver carcinoma and hepatitis B virus infection. The CDR3 runs from the conserved cysteine through the conserved F or W. Fields, in order: D gene, V gene, J gene, clone size, CDR3 DNA, CDR3 protein. The D gene is left open where the match is weak. Rows may omit the clone size; those that give it use once, few, many or a size class.

D gene: TRBD1
V gene: TRBV6-1
J gene: TRBJ1-6
clone size: medium-sized
CDR3 DNA: TGTGCCAGCAGGATACAGGGGGCGGATAATTCACCCCTCCACTTT
CDR3 protein: CASRIQGADNSPLHF

D gene: TRBD1
V gene: TRBV7-8
J gene: TRBJ2-1
clone size: -
CDR3 DNA: TGTGCCATCAGCCCGCGACAGGGGCCCTACAATGCGCAGTTCTTC
CDR3 protein: CAISPRQGPYNAQFF

D gene: -
V gene: TRBV24-1
J gene: TRBJ2-1
clone size: -
CDR3 DNA: TGTGCCACCAGTGATCCCGCCAGGAGCTCCTACAATGAGCAGTTCTTC
CDR3 protein: CATSDPARSSYNEQFF

D gene: TRBD2
V gene: TRBV7-8
J gene: TRBJ2-7
clone size: many
CDR3 DNA: TGTGCCAGCAGCTTAGCGCTAGCGGGAGTTGTCGAGCAGTACTTC
CDR3 protein: CASSLALAGVVEQYF

D gene: TRBD1
V gene: TRBV7-3
J gene: TRBJ2-7
clone size: few
CDR3 DNA: TGTGCCAGCAGCTTAAACAGGGGGCACGAGCAGTACTTC
CDR3 protein: CASSLNRGHEQYF

D gene: -
V gene: TRBV12-5
J gene: TRBJ1-1
clone size: -
CDR3 DNA: TGTGTTAGTGTTCCCCCGAGGGGGACTGGGATGACTGAAGCTTTCTTT
CDR3 protein: CVSVPPRGTGMTEAFF

D gene: -
V gene: TRBV29-1
J gene: TRBJ2-1
clone size: -
CDR3 DNA: TGCAGCGCTCGGCCGGGATTTAGCCGCGATGGGCAGTTCTTC
CDR3 protein: CSARPGFSRDGQFF

D gene: TRBD1
V gene: TRBV4-2
J gene: TRBJ2-3
clone size: -
CDR3 DNA: TGTGCCTGCAGCCCTTGGACCGGGACAGGGGGCACTGATACGCAGTATTTT
CDR3 protein: CACSPWTGTGGTDTQYF

D gene: TRBD2
V gene: TRBV5-5
J gene: TRBJ2-3
clone size: many
CDR3 DNA: TGTGCCAGCAGCTTGGGAGGGACTAGCGGGAGTCTGGATACGCAGTATTTT
CDR3 protein: CASSLGGTSGSLDTQYF

D gene: TRBD1
V gene: TRBV28
J gene: TRBJ2-2
clone size: -
CDR3 DNA: TGTGCCAGCAGTGGGACAGGGCGACTAAGGAGCGGGGAGCTGTTTTTT
CDR3 protein: CASSGTGRLRSGELFF

D gene: -
V gene: TRBV11-2
J gene: TRBJ2-3
clone size: -
CDR3 DNA: TGTGCCAGCAGCTTAGAATGGACGGACAGAGATACGCAGAATTTT
CDR3 protein: CASSLEWTDRDTQNF

D gene: -
V gene: TRBV11-3
J gene: TRBJ2-3
clone size: -
CDR3 DNA: TGTGCCAGCAGCTTAGGGAGAACCATAGATACGCAGTATTTT
CDR3 protein: CASSLGRTIDTQYF

D gene: -
V gene: TRBV11-2
J gene: TRBJ2-1
clone size: -
CDR3 DNA: TGTGCCACCGGCAGGAGACTAGGGGGAGGGCCGGGGGATGAGCAGTTCTTC
CDR3 protein: CATGRRLGGGPGDEQFF

D gene: -
V gene: TRBV19
J gene: TRBJ2-1
clone size: few
CDR3 DNA: TGTGCCAGTAGTATAGAACACGGGGATGGTAGAAATGAGCAGTTCTTC
CDR3 protein: CASSIEHGDGRNEQFF

D gene: -
V gene: TRBV6-6
J gene: TRBJ2-7
clone size: -
CDR3 DNA: TGTGCCAGCAGGCAACATGGCCACAAAAGCTCATACGAGCAGTACTTC
CDR3 protein: CASRQHGHKSSYEQYF

D gene: -
V gene: TRBV6-2/TRBV6-3
J gene: TRBJ2-1
clone size: -
CDR3 DNA: TGTGCTACTCTGGCGAGAGTGAGGAATGAACAGTTCTTC
CDR3 protein: CATLARVRNEQFF

D gene: -
V gene: TRBV11-2
J gene: TRBJ1-4
clone size: -
CDR3 DNA: TGTGCCAGAAGCCTCACCCGACAGGCTGCAACTAATGTAAAACTGTTTTTT
CDR3 protein: CARSLTRQAATNVKLFF

D gene: TRBD2
V gene: TRBV4-2
J gene: TRBJ2-2
clone size: -
CDR3 DNA: TGTGCCAGCAGCCAAGACTTAATACTAGCGGGAGGAGGCACCGGGGACCTGTTTTTT
CDR3 protein: CASSQDLILAGGGTGDLFF

D gene: TRBD2
V gene: TRBV6-1
J gene: TRBJ2-7
clone size: -
CDR3 DNA: TGTGCCAGCAGGGCTAGCGGGGTGAGCTACGAGCAGCACTTC
CDR3 protein: CASRASGVSYEQHF

D gene: TRBD1
V gene: TRBV20-1
J gene: TRBJ1-2
clone size: -
CDR3 DNA: TGCAGTGCTAGAGCGGGACAGGGGGATGGCGGCTACATCTTC
CDR3 protein: CSARAGQGDGGYIF

D gene: -
V gene: TRBV4-2
J gene: TRBJ2-7
clone size: -
CDR3 DNA: TGTGCCAGCAGCCAAGATGGGGATAGTTACGCGCAATACTTC
CDR3 protein: CASSQDGDSYAQYF

D gene: TRBD2
V gene: TRBV12-3/TRBV12-4
J gene: TRBJ2-3
clone size: -
CDR3 DNA: TGTGCCAGCATTTTAACCCGAGCGGGACCGAAGACGCAGTATTTT
CDR3 protein: CASILTRAGPKTQYF

D gene: -
V gene: TRBV6-1
J gene: TRBJ2-7
clone size: once
CDR3 DNA: TGTGCCAGTAGTGAAGTTTTCAAGGGGTACGAGCAGTACTTC
CDR3 protein: CASSEVFKGYEQYF

D gene: TRBD1
V gene: TRBV30
J gene: TRBJ2-2
clone size: many
CDR3 DNA: TGTGCCTGGAGAGGACAGGACACCGGGGAGCTGTTTTTT
CDR3 protein: CAWRGQDTGELFF

D gene: TRBD2
V gene: TRBV11-2
J gene: TRBJ2-3
clone size: -
CDR3 DNA: TGTGGCGGCAACCCTGGACTAGCGGGCCCAGATACGCAGTATTTT
CDR3 protein: CGGNPGLAGPDTQYF

D gene: -
V gene: TRBV12-3/TRBV12-4
J gene: TRBJ1-1
clone size: once
CDR3 DNA: TGTGCCAGCTGTCTAGGAGGGGGAAACACTGAAGCTTTCTTT
CDR3 protein: CASCLGGGNTEAFF

D gene: TRBD2
V gene: TRBV11-2
J gene: TRBJ2-7
clone size: once
CDR3 DNA: TGTGCCAGCAGCTTAGACATCCCGGGACTAGCGTCCCGAAACGCCAACGAGCAGTACTTC
CDR3 protein: CASSLDIPGLASRNANEQYF

D gene: -
V gene: TRBV5-4
J gene: TRBJ2-1
clone size: -
CDR3 DNA: TGTGCCAGGAGCCGTGGGGGACCTCTTCCAAACAATGAGCAGTTCTTC
CDR3 protein: CARSRGGPLPNNEQFF

D gene: -
V gene: TRBV10-3
J gene: TRBJ2-1
clone size: -
CDR3 DNA: TGTGCCATCAGTGAGTCGACTACGCCTAGGAGGGGGAGGATGAATGAGCAGTTCTTC
CDR3 protein: CAISESTTPRRGRMNEQFF

D gene: -
V gene: TRBV6-1
J gene: TRBJ2-7
clone size: -
CDR3 DNA: TGTGCTAGCAGTGGAGGAAGGGGCTCGGACGGGCAGTACTTC
CDR3 protein: CASSGGRGSDGQYF

D gene: -
V gene: TRBV5-4
J gene: TRBJ2-1
clone size: -
CDR3 DNA: TGTGCCAGCAGCGGGAGTAACTACTACAATGAGCAGTTCTTC
CDR3 protein: CASSGSNYYNEQFF

D gene: -
V gene: TRBV6-1
J gene: TRBJ1-5
clone size: many
CDR3 DNA: TGTGCCAGCAGTGAAGGGTACAATCAGCCCCAGCATTTT
CDR3 protein: CASSEGYNQPQHF

D gene: -
V gene: TRBV6-5
J gene: TRBJ2-1
clone size: -
CDR3 DNA: TGTGCCAGCAGTTACTCGTCAAACGATGAGCAGTTCTTC
CDR3 protein: CASSYSSNDEQFF

D gene: -
V gene: TRBV7-3
J gene: TRBJ2-2
clone size: -
CDR3 DNA: TGTGCCAGCAGCTTAACGTCAGCGAACACCGGGGAGCTGTTTTTT
CDR3 protein: CASSLTSANTGELFF

D gene: -
V gene: TRBV29-1
J gene: TRBJ2-2
clone size: -
CDR3 DNA: TGCAGCGTTTCAAAGTCAAGCGGCACCGAGGAGCTGTTTTTT
CDR3 protein: CSVSKSSGTEELFF

D gene: -
V gene: TRBV5-5
J gene: TRBJ1-3
clone size: many
CDR3 DNA: TGTGCCAGCAGCTTTGAGGCAGCGGGAAACACCATATATTTT
CDR3 protein: CASSFEAAGNTIYF

D gene: -
V gene: TRBV6-1
J gene: TRBJ1-2
clone size: -
CDR3 DNA: TGTGCCTGCAGTGAAAACTCCTACAATAACTATGGCTATACCTTC
CDR3 protein: CACSENSYNNYGYTF

D gene: -
V gene: TRBV29-1
J gene: TRBJ2-2
clone size: once
CDR3 DNA: TGCAGCGCCGTTCGGGGTGCCGGCCACGGGGAGCTGTTTTTT
CDR3 protein: CSAVRGAGHGELFF

D gene: -
V gene: TRBV28
J gene: TRBJ1-5
clone size: many
CDR3 DNA: TGTGCCAGCAGTTTATGGGGGGACCGAAATCAGCCCCAGCATTTT
CDR3 protein: CASSLWGDRNQPQHF

D gene: -
V gene: TRBV5-1
J gene: TRBJ1-3
clone size: -
CDR3 DNA: -
CDR3 protein: CASSLVGSGNTTYF

D gene: TRBD2
V gene: TRBV12-3/TRBV12-4
J gene: TRBJ2-7
clone size: -
CDR3 DNA: TGTGCCAGCAGTTTTGGCACTTGCGGGAGCCTCTACGAGCAGTACTTC
CDR3 protein: CASSFGTCGSLYEQYF

D gene: TRBD1
V gene: TRBV6-1
J gene: TRBJ2-3
clone size: many
CDR3 DNA: TGTGCCAGCAGTGACGGAGACAGGGTCACAGATACGCAGTATTTT
CDR3 protein: CASSDGDRVTDTQYF

D gene: -
V gene: TRBV11-2
J gene: TRBJ2-7
clone size: -
CDR3 DNA: TGTGCCAGCAGCCTCAATCTCGGCTACGAGCAGTACTTC
CDR3 protein: CASSLNLGYEQYF

D gene: -
V gene: TRBV11-1
J gene: TRBJ2-7
clone size: once
CDR3 DNA: TGCGCCAGGAGCCTTCGCCGATCTTACGAGCAGTACTTC
CDR3 protein: CARSLRRSYEQYF

D gene: -
V gene: TRBV11-2
J gene: TRBJ2-2
clone size: -
CDR3 DNA: TGTGCCAACAGCTGGGTGGGGTCCTCCACCGGAGAGCTGTTTTTT
CDR3 protein: CANSWVGSSTGELFF

D gene: -
V gene: TRBV11-3
J gene: TRBJ2-1
clone size: -
CDR3 DNA: TGTACCAGCAGTTCCCGGGGGTCGCGTACCATGGGCAATGAGCAGTTCTTC
CDR3 protein: CTSSSRGSRTMGNEQFF